A selection of T cell receptor beta chains follows, all from one sample in a study of shared T cell receptors in the human thymus. This table comes from immunoSEQ multiplex PCR, and its TCRdb copy is limited to in-frame clones, with some not included. The table has roughly 700,000 clones, around 87% seen once; the top ten hold 0.01%. The sample was also linked to a second study, of human thymus T cells.

Sequencing used thymocytes. These receptors all stem from a boy under two years old with a congenital heart defect. Both conserved end residues are part of each CDR3. A clone size is listed for some rows: how often the clone was seen (once, few, many), or a class if it is expanded.

V,J,size,CDR3
TRBV5-1,TRBJ1-4,NA,CASSLSYPGGINEKLFF
TRBV12-5,TRBJ2-2,NA,CASGLVGEGGYTGELFF
TRBV11-2,TRBJ2-3,NA,CASSSRCWGVGTHTQYF
TRBV19,TRBJ2-3,NA,CASSGPGTDTQYF
TRBV19,TRBJ2-7,NA,CASSPGLAGYEQYF
TRBV11-2,TRBJ1-4,NA,CASSHPPGQENEKLFF
TRBV4-2,TRBJ2-2,NA,CASSKKDRATGELFF
TRBV23-1,TRBJ2-5,once,CASSQSGPGQGTETETQYF
TRBV27,TRBJ1-5,once,CASSRPRGGSNQPQHF
TRBV5-8,TRBJ2-7,NA,CASSPPKGAIGREQYF
TRBV7-2,TRBJ2-7,NA,CASSLAGVSYEQYF
TRBV6-1,TRBJ2-1,NA,CASDVSGPGWDEQFF
TRBV30,TRBJ1-2,NA,CAWSGRWGGDYLDGYTF
TRBV9,TRBJ2-5,NA,CASSVVLDWETQYF
TRBV6-6,TRBJ2-3,NA,CASSYLRGFTDTQYF
TRBV23-1,TRBJ2-7,NA,CASSPDRGQISLFYEQYF
TRBV4-3,TRBJ2-7,NA,CASSQDQTSGYEQYF
TRBV29-1,TRBJ2-7,NA,CSVVLQVTYEQYF
TRBV7-2,TRBJ1-4,NA,CASSLTPDRVGANEKLFF
TRBV7-3,TRBJ1-1,NA,CASSPIRTGRVTEAFF
TRBV28,TRBJ2-7,few,CASSPASPYEQYF
TRBV5-6,TRBJ1-1,NA,CASSLARVAEAFF
TRBV2,TRBJ2-5,NA,CASSRRLAGGETQYF
TRBV27,TRBJ2-5,NA,CASSWGSGSAETQYF
TRBV6-4,TRBJ2-2,NA,CASSETGPNTGELFF
TRBV30,TRBJ2-3,NA,CAWNRAPKLGGTDTQYF
TRBV9,TRBJ2-7,NA,CASSARGSSPYEQYF
TRBV7-9,TRBJ2-5,NA,CASSLRRGQETQYF
TRBV30,TRBJ2-3,NA,CACPSSGEGTDTQYF
TRBV28,TRBJ2-1,NA,CASTLSGSYNEQFF
TRBV6-1,TRBJ1-5,NA,CASSANQPQHF
TRBV27,TRBJ2-2,once,CASSPAGELAGELFF
TRBV19,TRBJ2-3,NA,CAPGHGPADTQYF
TRBV4-3,TRBJ2-7,NA,CASSQEGTPARLAGVVDYEQYF
TRBV7-2,TRBJ2-3,NA,CAGALAGGQKDTQYF
TRBV2,TRBJ2-6,once,CASTGPSGRSGANVLTF
TRBV14,TRBJ2-7,NA,CASSSPPGQNTPYEQYF
TRBV11-2,TRBJ1-5,NA,CASSLGQGGNQPQHF
TRBV9,TRBJ1-2,NA,CASSVGPGNYGYTF
TRBV30,TRBJ1-1,NA,CAWSVLGDSRGVMWNTEAFF
TRBV5-1,TRBJ1-1,NA,CASSLLGGDEAFF
TRBV6-5,TRBJ1-6,NA,CASSSKTAPLHF
TRBV20-1,TRBJ1-2,NA,CSKDRESGYTF
TRBV11-2,TRBJ2-7,NA,CASSLGLAGLSYEQYF
TRBV2,TRBJ2-1,NA,CASRARAPESSGHYNEQFF
TRBV6-5,TRBJ2-7,NA,CASSPSTGASYEQYF
TRBV10-3,TRBJ1-3,NA,CAISLVPGQGSGGNTIYF
TRBV6-5,TRBJ2-5,NA,CASSSGTRETQYF
TRBV4-1,TRBJ1-1,NA,CASSQGDGAQKGTEAFF